This T cell receptor (beta chain) was found in a study of blood T cell repertoires in COVID-19. The length of the CDR3 is 15 residues. Sequencing was performed with immunoSEQ multiplex PCR; in TCRdb, only in-frame clones are kept and a portion is missing. The table includes fewer than 250,000 clones, around nine tenths detected once. This chain uses TRBV21-1 with TRBJ2-7; the table gives TRBD1 as D, unverified against the DNA. TRBV21-1 is marked as a pseudogene. Specimen: peripheral blood. The source of this sequence is a man aged 35-49 years with acute or convalescent COVID-19. The CDR3 spells CASSTKGARIYEQYF. The CDR3 coding sequence is TGTGCCAGCAGCACCAAGGGGGCGCGAATCTACGAGCAGTACTTC.